This T cell receptor (beta chain) was profiled in a study of beta chain features in type 1 diabetes. Points from the study as a whole: Among patients, naive, central memory and Treg TCRB repertoires appeared more similar than among healthy donors. Among type 1 diabetes patients, VDJ junctions had fewer insertions and more deletions.

Reverse transcribing all isolated RNA meant expressed TCRB transcripts were sequenced. An average roughly 3.3 million reads came from naive, central memory and regulatory T cell samples. Assay used: immunoSEQ multiplex PCR; TCRdb lists only in-frame clones, some missing. The table shows under 950,000 clones, with roughly 17% occurring only once. Using CD45RO/CCR7/CD25/CD127/CD95/CD27, CD4+ naive, central memory, regulatory and stem cell-like memory cells were sorted. CDR3 length: 15 residues. Trimming shortened V by 1 base and J by 7 bases, and 15 bases separated the two germline ends. Germline CDR1 is SGHDT and CDR2 is YYEEEE. Notes on this clone: What it binds is unknown.

The chain links TRBV5-6 to TRBJ1-5; unclear D gene. The specimen sequenced was naive CD4+ T cells from blood. The origin of this receptor is a woman between 18 and 29 years old in good health. CDR3 nucleotides: TGTGCCAGCAGCTTGAATAGGGCCGGAAGGCAGCCCCAGCATTTT. Amino acid sequence: CASSLNRAGRQPQHF.